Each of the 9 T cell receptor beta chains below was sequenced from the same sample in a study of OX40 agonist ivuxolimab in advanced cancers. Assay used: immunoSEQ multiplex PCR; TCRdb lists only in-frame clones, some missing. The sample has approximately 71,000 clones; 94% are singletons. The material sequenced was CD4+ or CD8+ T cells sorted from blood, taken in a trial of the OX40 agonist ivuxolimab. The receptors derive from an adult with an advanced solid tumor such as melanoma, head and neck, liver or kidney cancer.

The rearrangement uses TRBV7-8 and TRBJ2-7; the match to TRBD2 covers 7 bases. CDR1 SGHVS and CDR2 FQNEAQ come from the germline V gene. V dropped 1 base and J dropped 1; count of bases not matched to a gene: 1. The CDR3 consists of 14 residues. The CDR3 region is CASSLVGGSYEQYF. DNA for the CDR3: TGTGCCAGCAGCTTAGTGGGAGGGTCCTACGAGCAGTACTTC.

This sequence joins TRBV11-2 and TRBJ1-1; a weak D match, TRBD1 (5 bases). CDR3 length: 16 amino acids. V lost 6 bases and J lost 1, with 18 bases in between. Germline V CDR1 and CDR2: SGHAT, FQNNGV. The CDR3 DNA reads TGTGCCAGCAGTTCTACCGCGATGACAGAGAACACTGAAGCTTTCTTT. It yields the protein CASSSTAMTENTEAFF.

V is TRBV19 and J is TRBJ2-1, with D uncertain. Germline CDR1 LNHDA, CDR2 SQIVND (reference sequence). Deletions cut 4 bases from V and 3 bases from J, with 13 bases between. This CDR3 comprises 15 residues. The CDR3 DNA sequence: TGTGCCAGTAGTACCCTGACATCCATCTACAATGAGCAGTTCTTC. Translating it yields CASSTLTSIYNEQFF.

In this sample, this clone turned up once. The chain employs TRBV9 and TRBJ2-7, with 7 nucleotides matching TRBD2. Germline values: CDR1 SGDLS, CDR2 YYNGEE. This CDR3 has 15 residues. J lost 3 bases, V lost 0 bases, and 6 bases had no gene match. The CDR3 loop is CASSVAPGLLYEQYF. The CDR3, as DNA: TGTGCCAGCAGCGTAGCACCGGGACTACTCTACGAGCAGTACTTC.

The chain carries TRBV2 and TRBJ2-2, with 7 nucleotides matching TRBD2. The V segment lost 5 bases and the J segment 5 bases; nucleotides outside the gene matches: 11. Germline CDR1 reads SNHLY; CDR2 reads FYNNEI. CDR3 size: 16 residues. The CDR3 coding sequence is TGTGCCAGCAGTCATGGGCCAGGGCGGGAGACCGGGGAGCTGTTTTTT. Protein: CASSHGPGRETGELFF.

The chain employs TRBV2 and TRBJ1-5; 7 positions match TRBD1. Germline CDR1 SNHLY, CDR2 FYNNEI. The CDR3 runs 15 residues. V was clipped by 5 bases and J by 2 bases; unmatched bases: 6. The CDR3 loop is CASSLTGVGNQPQHF. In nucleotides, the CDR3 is TGTGCCAGCAGTCTAACAGGGGTGGGCAATCAGCCCCAGCATTTT.

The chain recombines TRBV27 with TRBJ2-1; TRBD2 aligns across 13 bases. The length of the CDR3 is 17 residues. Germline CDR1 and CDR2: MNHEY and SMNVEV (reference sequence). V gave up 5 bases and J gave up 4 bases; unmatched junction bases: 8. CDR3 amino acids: CASSPLGTSGTYNEQFF. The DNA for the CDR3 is TGTGCCAGCAGTCCCCTAGGGACTAGCGGGACGTACAATGAGCAGTTCTTC.

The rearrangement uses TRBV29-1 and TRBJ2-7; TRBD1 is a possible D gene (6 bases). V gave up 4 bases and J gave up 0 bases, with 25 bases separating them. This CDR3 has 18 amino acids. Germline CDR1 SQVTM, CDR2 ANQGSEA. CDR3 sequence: CSVVTRGRRTGPSYEQYF. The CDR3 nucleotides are TGCAGCGTTGTCACCAGGGGTCGTCGGACGGGTCCCTCCTACGAGCAGTACTTC.

The CDR3: CASSYSIIQGPYEQYF. The CDR3 bases are TGTGCCAGCAGTTACTCGATTATCCAGGGGCCCTACGAGCAGTACTTC. The rearrangement uses TRBV6-5 and TRBJ2-7; TRBD1 might be the D (6 bases). Germline CDR1 is MNHEY and CDR2 is SVGAGI. Trimming pared 0 bases from V and 2 bases from J, leaving 14 bases between. The CDR3 extends over 16 amino acids.